Given below is one TCR beta chain in context. Its antigen is not yet known. No much larger clone exists at a distance of one base, and base qualities are not known. The data belong to a study of blood T cell repertoires in COVID-19 (dated by TCRdb to about 2020). The study in broad terms: Collaborator samples came from the United States, Italy and Spain and covered acute and convalescent phases of COVID-19. The prospective study material was composed of cDNA or gDNA derived from T cells, B-cell-depleted T cells, or PBMCs. The dataset comprised deeply sampled blood TCRbeta repertoires from subjects exposed to, actively infected with, or recovered from COVID-19. The repertoires were released in a freely available public database meant as a resource for research on the immune response to SARS-CoV-2. Samples were obtained from the ongoing ImmuneRACE study (first 160 participants) and from some 1,300 subjects provided by 6 global collaborators. Sample metadata almost always included a de-identified subject ID, COVID-19 status, age in years and sex. Where HLA class I and class II types were available, the types were taken from metadata supplied by the sample provider, not from assay-based typing.

The collaborating institutions used their own protocols to collect whole blood in K2EDTA tubes. For TCRbeta analysis, collaborators shipped samples as frozen whole blood, isolated PBMCs, or DNA extracted from either of those sample types. From the cysteine up to the phenylalanine, the CDR3 has a length of 15 residues. The CDR3 DNA has 45 bases and is translated from base 1. The germline V gene encodes CDR1 DFQATT and CDR2 SNEGSKA (reference sequence). The junction shows trimming of 3 bases on V and 2 bases on J, plus 16 bases between the germline ends. TCRbeta CDR3 regions were amplified from genomic DNA by means of the immunoSEQ Assay, a bias-controlled multiplex PCR. Regarding the original processing steps: Within the assay, amplification of reference gene primers was used to estimate how many nucleated cells each sample contained. To quantify the absolute abundance of each unique TCRbeta CDR3 rearrangement, sequence reads were collapsed and filtered. For each sample, productive Simpson clonality was calculated as the square root of Simpson's diversity index over productive rearrangements. The table comes from immuneACCESS by way of TCRdb, which keeps in-frame sequences with V and J called. Part of the clones is missing from these tables; in studies checked, under half for an unresolved V gene and the rest for unknown reasons. V, J and clone size are taken as reported in that table, and D and trimming were inferred from the DNA itself. The sample table holds over 55,000 clones, of which about 82% were seen once. The ten largest make up about two fifths of the sample.

Results and caveats for the whole study, not just this receptor: The amount of clinical and demographic metadata varied by source and participant and was provided uncurated.

The sequence was obtained from a human donor in a cohort sampled during active COVID-19. The chain uses TRBV20-1 and TRBJ1-2; perhaps TRBD1 is the D gene, with 6 bases matching. The material sequenced was peripheral blood. Read as DNA, the sequence is TGCAGTGCTAGTTCTCCCGGGGGGCAAAACTATGGCTACACCTTC. Translated, it reads CSASSPGGQNYGYTF.